This TCR beta chain was observed in a study of regulatory T cells in long-lasting Graves disease. Study overall: Antithyroid drugs had been given to newly diagnosed Graves' patients for under 3 months.

CDR3-region Arm-PCR and iRepertoire HTBI primers produced the TCR beta libraries. TCRdb reprocessed the multiplex PCR reads with MiXCR, giving one entry per CDR3 protein. The repertoire includes around 400,000 distinct CDR3 sequences, about 15% of them detected once, and about 8.3% sits in the top ten. This CDR3 has 16 residues. Between the trimmed V and J ends, which lost 3 bases and 7 bases, there was a span of 21 bases. Germline assignment: CDR1 ENHRY and CDR2 SYGVKD. Time point here: newly diagnosed GD, antithyroid drugs for less than 3 months. Extracted RNA from PBMCs served as the source of the TCR library. This clonotype was seen repeatedly, ten times or more. Another study also made use of these data, one on T cells in Graves' hyperthyroidism and ophthalmopathy. This second study notes: Diagnostic decisions used clinical symptoms, serum thyroxine and TRAb, thyroid ultrasound and orbital computed tomography. TCR CDR3 regions were first amplified by RT-PCR with HTBI primers.

The material sequenced was peripheral blood mononuclear cells (PBMCs), taken at new diagnosis, from a patient treated with antithyroid drugs. The sequence came from a woman aged 40 to 50 with Graves disease. The rearrangement uses TRBV10-3 and TRBJ1-2, with a weak D call TRBD1 (6 bases). CDR3 nucleotide sequence: TGTGCCATCAGTGACCCCGATAACACAGGGATTAGTGGCTACACCTTC. This sequence encodes CAISDPDNTGISGYTF.